A selection of T cell receptor beta chains follows, all from one sample in a study of spatial heterogeneity in lung cancer. TCRdb analysed the 5' RACE reads with MiXCR anew, one entry per CDR3 protein. The table records over 85,000 distinct CDR3 sequences, around 19% of them present only once. Sequencing used PBMCs, obtained at follow-up. These receptors came from a male donor with early-stage non-small cell lung cancer. The CDR3 runs from the conserved cysteine through the conserved F or W. The D gene is left open where the match is weak. Size tells how often a clone was seen (once, few, many) or the class of an expanded clone, and some rows leave it out.

clone size: .; J gene: TRBJ2-3; V gene: TRBV6-1; D gene: TRBD1; CDR3 protein: CASRLDRSTDTQYF; CDR3 DNA: TGTGCCAGCAGGCTGGACAGGTCAACAGATACGCAGTATTTT
clone size: few; J gene: TRBJ1-6; V gene: TRBV10-3; D gene: TRBD1; CDR3 protein: CAIRPGTGGEGSPLHF; CDR3 DNA: TGTGCCATCAGGCCCGGGACAGGGGGAGAGGGTTCACCCCTCCACTTT
clone size: .; J gene: TRBJ2-1; V gene: TRBV20-1; D gene: .; CDR3 protein: CSAPWGSYNEQFF; CDR3 DNA: TGCAGTGCGCCGTGGGGCTCCTACAATGAGCAGTTCTTC
clone size: few; J gene: TRBJ1-2; V gene: TRBV2; D gene: TRBD1; CDR3 protein: CASRAQGAGNYGYTF; CDR3 DNA: TGTGCCAGCAGGGCCCAGGGGGCCGGTAACTATGGCTACACCTTC
clone size: many; J gene: TRBJ1-1; V gene: TRBV14; D gene: .; CDR3 protein: CASSIGPSRNTEAFF; CDR3 DNA: TGTGCCAGCAGCATAGGTCCCAGCCGGAACACTGAAGCTTTCTTT
clone size: few; J gene: TRBJ2-7; V gene: TRBV5-1; D gene: .; CDR3 protein: CASSPSGAPSYEQYF; CDR3 DNA: TGCGCCAGCAGCCCCTCAGGGGCCCCCTCCTACGAGCAGTACTTC
clone size: .; J gene: TRBJ2-7; V gene: TRBV4-2; D gene: TRBD2; CDR3 protein: CASSPGTRSGEQYF; CDR3 DNA: TGTGCCAGCAGCCCCGGGACTAGGTCGGGCGAGCAGTACTTC
clone size: few; J gene: TRBJ2-7; V gene: TRBV7-2; D gene: .; CDR3 protein: CASSLNPFGGASYEQYF; CDR3 DNA: TGTGCCAGCAGCTTAAATCCCTTCGGTGGAGCCAGCTACGAGCAGTACTTC
clone size: few; J gene: TRBJ2-1; V gene: TRBV20-1; D gene: TRBD2; CDR3 protein: CSASSGNYNEQFF; CDR3 DNA: TGCAGTGCTAGTAGCGGGAATTACAATGAGCAGTTCTTC
clone size: medium-sized; J gene: TRBJ1-6; V gene: TRBV5-6; D gene: TRBD1; CDR3 protein: CASSPPGQRNSPLHF; CDR3 DNA: TGTGCCAGCAGCCCGCCGGGACAGAGAAATTCACCCCTCCACTTT
clone size: .; J gene: TRBJ1-3; V gene: TRBV7-2; D gene: .; CDR3 protein: CASSLRPGGISGNTIYF; CDR3 DNA: TGTGCCAGCAGCTTAAGGCCCGGGGGAATCTCTGGAAACACCATATATTTT
clone size: .; J gene: TRBJ2-5; V gene: TRBV7-2; D gene: .; CDR3 protein: CASSLGGVQETQYF; CDR3 DNA: TGTGCCAGCAGCTTAGGCGGAGTACAAGAGACCCAGTACTTC
clone size: .; J gene: TRBJ2-2; V gene: TRBV5-1; D gene: TRBD1; CDR3 protein: CASRSDRGGTGELFF; CDR3 DNA: TGCGCCAGCAGATCGGACAGGGGAGGCACCGGGGAGCTGTTTTTT
clone size: .; J gene: TRBJ2-1; V gene: TRBV5-1; D gene: .; CDR3 protein: CASSLGQGNEQFF; CDR3 DNA: TGCGCCAGCAGCTTGGGCCAGGGGAATGAGCAGTTCTTC
clone size: few; J gene: TRBJ2-4; V gene: TRBV3-1; D gene: .; CDR3 protein: CASSPMKEAKNIQYF; CDR3 DNA: TGTGCCAGCAGCCCGATGAAGGAAGCCAAAAACATTCAGTACTTC
clone size: .; J gene: TRBJ2-3; V gene: TRBV4-1; D gene: TRBD2; CDR3 protein: CASSQYNPLAGLPTDTQYF; CDR3 DNA: TGCGCCAGCAGCCAATATAATCCGCTAGCGGGACTTCCCACAGATACGCAGTATTTT
clone size: few; J gene: TRBJ2-7; V gene: TRBV25-1; D gene: TRBD2; CDR3 protein: CASSGKRGAYEQYF; CDR3 DNA: TGTGCCAGCAGTGGAAAACGGGGGGCCTACGAGCAGTACTTC
clone size: .; J gene: TRBJ1-1; V gene: TRBV24-1; D gene: .; CDR3 protein: CATRPSQNGDTEAFF; CDR3 DNA: TGTGCCACTCGCCCGTCCCAAAATGGGGACACTGAAGCTTTCTTT
clone size: .; J gene: TRBJ2-3; V gene: TRBV7-9; D gene: TRBD2; CDR3 protein: CASSLGLRTSGTDTQYF; CDR3 DNA: TGTGCCAGCAGCCTGGGGCTTCGGACTAGCGGCACAGATACGCAGTATTTT
clone size: few; J gene: TRBJ2-4; V gene: TRBV6-5; D gene: .; CDR3 protein: CASSLTVAGNIQYF; CDR3 DNA: TGTGCCAGCAGTTTGACAGTCGCGGGAAACATTCAGTACTTC
clone size: few; J gene: TRBJ2-1; V gene: TRBV10-1; D gene: .; CDR3 protein: CASSEGGIYNEQFF; CDR3 DNA: TGCGCCAGCAGTGAAGGGGGGATATACAATGAGCAGTTCTTC
clone size: many; J gene: TRBJ2-4; V gene: TRBV5-6; D gene: .; CDR3 protein: CASSLWETKNIQYF; CDR3 DNA: TGTGCCAGCAGCTTGTGGGAGACCAAAAACATTCAGTACTTC
clone size: .; J gene: TRBJ1-2; V gene: TRBV9; D gene: .; CDR3 protein: CASSVDSDFYGYTF; CDR3 DNA: TGTGCCAGCAGCGTGGATTCCGACTTCTATGGCTACACCTTC
clone size: .; J gene: TRBJ1-1; V gene: TRBV6-2/TRBV6-3; D gene: .; CDR3 protein: CASDRAPNTEAFF; CDR3 DNA: TGTGCCAGCGATAGGGCTCCGAACACTGAAGCTTTCTTT
clone size: .; J gene: TRBJ2-1; V gene: TRBV20-1; D gene: TRBD2; CDR3 protein: CSASLAGKSGEQFF; CDR3 DNA: TGCAGTGCTAGCCTAGCGGGAAAGTCAGGGGAGCAGTTCTTC
clone size: .; J gene: TRBJ1-2; V gene: TRBV4-3; D gene: TRBD1; CDR3 protein: CASSPVTAGGDYGYTF; CDR3 DNA: TGCGCCAGCAGCCCCGTGACGGCAGGGGGAGACTATGGCTACACCTTC
clone size: .; J gene: TRBJ2-7; V gene: TRBV14; D gene: .; CDR3 protein: CASSQVSLGAPYEQYF; CDR3 DNA: TGTGCCAGCAGCCAAGTATCTCTTGGGGCCCCCTACGAGCAGTACTTC
clone size: few; J gene: TRBJ2-5; V gene: TRBV7-2; D gene: .; CDR3 protein: CASSHRRGSEGETQYF; CDR3 DNA: TGTGCCAGCAGCCACCGCAGGGGAAGCGAAGGAGAGACCCAGTACTTC
clone size: many; J gene: TRBJ2-2; V gene: TRBV3-1; D gene: TRBD2; CDR3 protein: CASSASPSGYYTGELFF; CDR3 DNA: TGTGCCAGCAGCGCCAGTCCTAGCGGATACTACACCGGGGAGCTGTTTTTT
clone size: many; J gene: TRBJ2-7; V gene: TRBV7-2; D gene: .; CDR3 protein: CASSSYSGEAYEQYF; CDR3 DNA: TGTGCCAGCAGCTCCTACTCGGGGGAGGCCTACGAGCAGTACTTC
clone size: few; J gene: TRBJ2-3; V gene: TRBV6-5; D gene: TRBD2; CDR3 protein: CASSSGNAYTDTQYF; CDR3 DNA: TGTGCCAGCAGCAGCGGGAACGCTTACACAGATACGCAGTATTTT
clone size: many; J gene: TRBJ1-1; V gene: TRBV29-1; D gene: TRBD1; CDR3 protein: CSPPGQGKNTEAFF; CDR3 DNA: TGCAGCCCGCCGGGACAGGGAAAGAACACTGAAGCTTTCTTT
clone size: few; J gene: TRBJ2-1; V gene: TRBV6-2/TRBV6-3; D gene: TRBD1; CDR3 protein: CATLPGQIPYNEQFF; CDR3 DNA: TGTGCCACACTACCGGGACAGATACCCTACAATGAGCAGTTCTTC
clone size: .; J gene: TRBJ1-1; V gene: TRBV7-2; D gene: .; CDR3 protein: CASSPRTDAEAFF; CDR3 DNA: TGTGCCAGCAGCCCCAGGACCGACGCTGAAGCTTTCTTT
clone size: .; J gene: TRBJ1-2; V gene: TRBV24-1; D gene: .; CDR3 protein: CATSLPSGGYTF; CDR3 DNA: TGTGCCACCAGTTTGCCCTCCGGTGGCTACACCTTC
clone size: .; J gene: TRBJ1-2; V gene: TRBV18; D gene: TRBD1; CDR3 protein: CASSPGTDLNYGYTF; CDR3 DNA: TGTGCCAGCTCACCCGGGACAGACTTGAACTATGGCTACACCTTC
clone size: .; J gene: TRBJ2-5; V gene: TRBV7-9; D gene: .; CDR3 protein: CASSPNSGLETQYF; CDR3 DNA: TGTGCCAGCAGCCCAAATTCCGGGTTGGAGACCCAGTACTTC
clone size: many; J gene: TRBJ2-1; V gene: TRBV13; D gene: .; CDR3 protein: CASSHRSIRNEQFF; CDR3 DNA: TGTGCCAGCAGCCACCGGAGCATCCGCAATGAGCAGTTCTTC
clone size: many; J gene: TRBJ2-3; V gene: TRBV10-3; D gene: TRBD1; CDR3 protein: CAISEGAGVDTQYF; CDR3 DNA: TGTGCCATCTCTGAGGGGGCCGGGGTAGATACGCAGTATTTT